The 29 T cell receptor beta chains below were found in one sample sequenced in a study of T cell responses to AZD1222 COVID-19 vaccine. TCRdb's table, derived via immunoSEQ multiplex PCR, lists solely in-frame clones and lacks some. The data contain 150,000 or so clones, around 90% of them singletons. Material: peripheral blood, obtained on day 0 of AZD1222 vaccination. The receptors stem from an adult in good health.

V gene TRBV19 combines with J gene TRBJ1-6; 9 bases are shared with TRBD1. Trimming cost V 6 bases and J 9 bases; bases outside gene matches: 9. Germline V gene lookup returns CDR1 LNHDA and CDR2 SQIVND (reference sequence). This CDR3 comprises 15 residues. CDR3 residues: CASSPGTGMLSPLHF. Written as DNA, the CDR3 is TGTGCCAGTAGCCCAGGGACAGGGATGCTTTCACCCCTCCACTTT. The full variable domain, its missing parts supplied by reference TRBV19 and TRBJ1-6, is DGGITQSPKYLFRKEGQNVTLSCEQNLNHDAMYWYRQDPGQGLRLIYYSQIVNDFQKGDIAEGYSVSREKKESFPLTVTSAQKNPTAFYLCASSPGTGMLSPLHFGNGTRLTVT.

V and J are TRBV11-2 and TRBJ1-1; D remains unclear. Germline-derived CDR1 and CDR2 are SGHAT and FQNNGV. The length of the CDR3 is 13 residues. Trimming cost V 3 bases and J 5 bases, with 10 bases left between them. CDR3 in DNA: TGTGCCAGCAGCTTGGGCGGGTTAACTGAAGCTTTCTTT. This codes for CASSLGGLTEAFF.

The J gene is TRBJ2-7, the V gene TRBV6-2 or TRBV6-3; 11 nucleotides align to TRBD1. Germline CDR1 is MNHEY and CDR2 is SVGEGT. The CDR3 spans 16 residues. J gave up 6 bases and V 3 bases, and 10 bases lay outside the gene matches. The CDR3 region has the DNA TGTGCCAGCAGTTATCGTAATTGGGACAGGGGGTTCGAGCAGTACTTC. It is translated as CASSYRNWDRGFEQYF.

CDR3 coding DNA: TGTGCCACCAGTGACGTAGCGGGGGCCCTTTCCAATGAGCAGTTCTTC. Residues: CATSDVAGALSNEQFF. The chain links TRBV24-1 to TRBJ2-1, with 9 nucleotides matching TRBD2. With 4 bases clipped from V and 6 bases from J, the junction kept 9 bases outside the gene matches. CDR1 is KGHDR and CDR2 is SFDVKD in the germline V gene. The CDR3 has 16 amino acids.

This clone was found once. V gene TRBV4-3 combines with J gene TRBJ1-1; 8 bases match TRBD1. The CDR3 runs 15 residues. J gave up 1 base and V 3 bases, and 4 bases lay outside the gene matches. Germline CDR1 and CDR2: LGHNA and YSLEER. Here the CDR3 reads CASSHLDRENTEAFF. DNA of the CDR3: TGCGCCAGCAGCCACTTGGACAGGGAGAACACTGAAGCTTTCTTT.

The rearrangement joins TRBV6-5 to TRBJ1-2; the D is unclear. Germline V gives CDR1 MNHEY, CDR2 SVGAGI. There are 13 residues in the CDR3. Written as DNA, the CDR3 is TGTGCAAGCGGAGAGGCATGGAACTATGGCTACACCTTC. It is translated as CASGEAWNYGYTF.

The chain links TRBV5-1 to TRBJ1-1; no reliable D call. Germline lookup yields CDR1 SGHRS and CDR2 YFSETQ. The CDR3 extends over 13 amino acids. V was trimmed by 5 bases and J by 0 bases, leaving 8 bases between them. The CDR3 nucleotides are TGCGCCAGCAGACCTGCCCTGAACACTGAAGCTTTCTTT. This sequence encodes CASRPALNTEAFF.

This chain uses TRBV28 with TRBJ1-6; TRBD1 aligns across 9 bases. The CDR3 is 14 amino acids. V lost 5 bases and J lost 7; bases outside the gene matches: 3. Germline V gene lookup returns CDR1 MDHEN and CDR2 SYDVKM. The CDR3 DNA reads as TGTGCCAGCAGTAGAGACAGGGGGAATTCACCCCTCCACTTT. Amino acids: CASSRDRGNSPLHF. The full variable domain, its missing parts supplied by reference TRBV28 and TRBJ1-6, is DVKVTQSSRYLVKRTGEKVFLECVQDMDHENMFWYRQDPGLGLRLIYFSYDVKMKEKGDIPEGYSVSREKKERFSLILESASTNQTSMYLCASSRDRGNSPLHFGNGTRLTVT.

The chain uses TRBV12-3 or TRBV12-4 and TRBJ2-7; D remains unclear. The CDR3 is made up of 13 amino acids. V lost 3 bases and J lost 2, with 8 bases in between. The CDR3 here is CASSFHRTYEQYF. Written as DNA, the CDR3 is TGTGCCAGCAGTTTCCACAGAACCTACGAGCAGTACTTC.

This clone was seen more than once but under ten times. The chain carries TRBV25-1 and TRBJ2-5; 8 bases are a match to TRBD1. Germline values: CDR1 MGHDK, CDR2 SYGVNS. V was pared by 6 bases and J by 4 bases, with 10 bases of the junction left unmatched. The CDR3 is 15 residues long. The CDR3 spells CASRRPDRAGETQYF. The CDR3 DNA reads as TGTGCCAGCAGAAGACCGGACAGGGCAGGAGAGACCCAGTACTTC.

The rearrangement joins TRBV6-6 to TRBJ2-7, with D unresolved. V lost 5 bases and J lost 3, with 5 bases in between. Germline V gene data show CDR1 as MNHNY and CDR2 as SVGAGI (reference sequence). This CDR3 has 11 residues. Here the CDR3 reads CASSPYYEQYF. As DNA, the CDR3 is TGTGCCAGCAGTCCCTACTACGAGCAGTACTTC.

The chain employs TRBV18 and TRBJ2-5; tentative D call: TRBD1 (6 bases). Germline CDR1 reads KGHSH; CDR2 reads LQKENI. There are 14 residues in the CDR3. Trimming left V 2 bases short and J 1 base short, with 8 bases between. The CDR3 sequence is CASSPDRPQETQYF. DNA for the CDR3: TGTGCCAGCTCACCAGACAGGCCCCAAGAGACCCAGTACTTC.

The DNA for the CDR3 is TGTGCCAGCAGCTTGCCAGGGATGAACACTGAAGCTTTCTTT. The encoded protein is CASSLPGMNTEAFF. The rearrangement links TRBV5-4 to TRBJ1-1, with TRBD1 as a possible D gene (5 bases). The CDR3 is 14 amino acids. The V end lost 1 base, the J end lost 0 bases, and 7 bases lay between the germline ends. Germline values: CDR1 SGHNT, CDR2 YYREEE (reference sequence). Full variable domain (rest looked up from reference TRBV5-4 and TRBJ1-1): ETGVTQSPTHLIKTRGQQVTLRCSSQSGHNTVSWYQQALGQGPQFIFQYYREEENGRGNFPPRFSGLQFPNYSSELNVNALELDDSALYLCASSLPGMNTEAFFGQGTRLTVV.

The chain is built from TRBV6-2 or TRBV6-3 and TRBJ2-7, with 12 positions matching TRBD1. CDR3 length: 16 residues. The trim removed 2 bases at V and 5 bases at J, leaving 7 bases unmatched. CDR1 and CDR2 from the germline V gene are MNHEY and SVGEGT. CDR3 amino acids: CASSYERGQGANEQYF. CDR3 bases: TGTGCCAGCAGTTACGAACGGGGACAGGGGGCGAACGAGCAGTACTTC.

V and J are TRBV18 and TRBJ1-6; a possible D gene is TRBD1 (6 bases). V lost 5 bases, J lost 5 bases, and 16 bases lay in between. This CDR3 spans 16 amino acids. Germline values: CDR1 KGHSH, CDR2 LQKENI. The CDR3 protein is CASSSGAPVNNSPLHF. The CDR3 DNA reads TGTGCCAGCTCATCAGGGGCGCCTGTTAATAATTCACCCCTCCACTTT.

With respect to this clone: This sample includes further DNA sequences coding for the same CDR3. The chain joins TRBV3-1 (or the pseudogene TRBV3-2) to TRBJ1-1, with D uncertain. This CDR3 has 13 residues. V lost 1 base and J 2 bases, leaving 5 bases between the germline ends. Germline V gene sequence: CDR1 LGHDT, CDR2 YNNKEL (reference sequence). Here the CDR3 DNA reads TGTGCCAGCAGCCAAGCGGGTAACACTGAAGCTTTCTTT. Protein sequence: CASSQAGNTEAFF.

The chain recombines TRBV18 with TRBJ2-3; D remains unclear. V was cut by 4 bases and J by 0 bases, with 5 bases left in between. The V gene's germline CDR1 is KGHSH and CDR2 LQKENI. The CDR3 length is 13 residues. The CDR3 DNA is TGTGCCAGCTCACGGGCGAGCACAGATACGCAGTATTTT. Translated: CASSRASTDTQYF.

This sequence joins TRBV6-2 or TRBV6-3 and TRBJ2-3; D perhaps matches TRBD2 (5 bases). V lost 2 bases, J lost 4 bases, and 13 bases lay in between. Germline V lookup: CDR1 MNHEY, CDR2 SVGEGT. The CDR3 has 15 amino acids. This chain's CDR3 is CASSYGGLAADTQYF. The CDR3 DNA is TGTGCCAGCAGTTACGGTGGGCTAGCCGCAGATACGCAGTATTTT.

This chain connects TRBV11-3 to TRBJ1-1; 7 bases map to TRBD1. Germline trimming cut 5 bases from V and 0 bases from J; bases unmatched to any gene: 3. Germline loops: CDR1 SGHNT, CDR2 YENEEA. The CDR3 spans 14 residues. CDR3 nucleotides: TGTGCCAGCAGCACCACAGGGGTGAACACTGAAGCTTTCTTT. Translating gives CASSTTGVNTEAFF. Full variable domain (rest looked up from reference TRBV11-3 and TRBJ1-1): EAGVVQSPRYKIIEKKQPVAFWCNPISGHNTLYWYLQNLGQGPELLIRYENEEAVDDSQLPKDRFSAERLKGVDSTLKIQPAELGDSAVYLCASSTTGVNTEAFFGQGTRLTVV.

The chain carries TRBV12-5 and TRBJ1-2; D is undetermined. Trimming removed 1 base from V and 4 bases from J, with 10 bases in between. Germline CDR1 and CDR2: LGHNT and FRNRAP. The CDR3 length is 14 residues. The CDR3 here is CASGLEDISYGYTF. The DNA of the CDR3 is TGTGCTAGTGGTTTGGAAGACATAAGCTATGGCTACACCTTC. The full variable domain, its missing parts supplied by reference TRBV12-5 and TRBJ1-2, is DARVTQTPRHKVTEMGQEVTMRCQPILGHNTVFWYRQTMMQGLELLAYFRNRAPLDDSGMPKDRFSAEMPDATLATLKIQPSEPRDSAVYFCASGLEDISYGYTFGSGTRLTVV.

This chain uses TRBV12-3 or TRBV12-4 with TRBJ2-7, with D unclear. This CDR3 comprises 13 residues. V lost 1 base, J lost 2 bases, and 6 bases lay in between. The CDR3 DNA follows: TGTGCCAGCAGTTTAGGTCAGCCCTACGAGCAGTACTTC. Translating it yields CASSLGQPYEQYF.

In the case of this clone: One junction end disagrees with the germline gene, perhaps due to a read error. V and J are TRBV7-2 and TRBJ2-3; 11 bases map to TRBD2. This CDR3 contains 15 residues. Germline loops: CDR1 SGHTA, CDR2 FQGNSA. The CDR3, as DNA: TGTGCCAGCAGCCTCGGCGGAACTAGCGGGGGCCTAGGGGTTTTT. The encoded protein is CASSLGGTSGGLGVF.

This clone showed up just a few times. The CDR3 is CATSRDRIGTGGWGYTF. The CDR3 DNA reads as TGTGCCACCAGCAGAGATAGGATTGGGACAGGGGGCTGGGGCTACACCTTC. The chain uses TRBV15 and TRBJ1-2; 12 nucleotides agree with TRBD1. CDR3 length: 17 amino acids. V was clipped by 0 bases and J by 8 bases; unmatched bases: 10. Germline CDR1 is LNHNV and CDR2 is YYDKDF (reference sequence).

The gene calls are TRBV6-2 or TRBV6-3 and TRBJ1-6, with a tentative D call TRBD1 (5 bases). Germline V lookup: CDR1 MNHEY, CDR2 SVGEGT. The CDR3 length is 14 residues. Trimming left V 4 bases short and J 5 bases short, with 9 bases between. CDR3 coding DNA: TGTGCCAGCAGTTCGGACACGGATAATTCACCCCTCCACTTT. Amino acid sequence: CASSSDTDNSPLHF.

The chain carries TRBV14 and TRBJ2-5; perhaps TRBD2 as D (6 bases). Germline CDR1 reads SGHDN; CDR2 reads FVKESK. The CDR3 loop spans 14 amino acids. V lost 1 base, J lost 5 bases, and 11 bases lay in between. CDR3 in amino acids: CASSQAAGRETQYF. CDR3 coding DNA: TGTGCCAGCAGCCAAGCTGCAGGGAGGGAGACCCAGTACTTC.

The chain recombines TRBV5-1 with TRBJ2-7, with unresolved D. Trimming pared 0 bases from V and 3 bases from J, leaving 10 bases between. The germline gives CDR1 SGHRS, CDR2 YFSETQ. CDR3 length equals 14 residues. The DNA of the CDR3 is TGCGCCAGCAGCTTGGAAGGAATAGACTACGAGCAGTACTTC. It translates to CASSLEGIDYEQYF.

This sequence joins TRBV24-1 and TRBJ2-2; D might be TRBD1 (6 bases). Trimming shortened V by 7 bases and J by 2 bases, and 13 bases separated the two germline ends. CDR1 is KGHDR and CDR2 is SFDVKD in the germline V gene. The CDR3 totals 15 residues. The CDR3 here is CATRVQGVNTGELFF. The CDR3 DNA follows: TGTGCCACCAGAGTACAGGGTGTTAACACCGGGGAGCTGTTTTTT.

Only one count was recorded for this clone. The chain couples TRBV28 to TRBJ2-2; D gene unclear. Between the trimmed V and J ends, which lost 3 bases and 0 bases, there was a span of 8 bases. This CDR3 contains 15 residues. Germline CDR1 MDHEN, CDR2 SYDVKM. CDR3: CASSFGRTNTGELFF. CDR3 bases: TGTGCCAGCAGTTTTGGCAGGACGAACACCGGGGAGCTGTTTTTT.

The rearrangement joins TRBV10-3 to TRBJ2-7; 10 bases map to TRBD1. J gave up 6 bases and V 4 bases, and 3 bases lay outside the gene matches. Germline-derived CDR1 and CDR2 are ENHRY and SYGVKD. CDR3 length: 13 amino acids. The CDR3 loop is CAISGQGAAEQYF. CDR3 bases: TGTGCCATCAGTGGACAGGGGGCAGCCGAGCAGTACTTC.